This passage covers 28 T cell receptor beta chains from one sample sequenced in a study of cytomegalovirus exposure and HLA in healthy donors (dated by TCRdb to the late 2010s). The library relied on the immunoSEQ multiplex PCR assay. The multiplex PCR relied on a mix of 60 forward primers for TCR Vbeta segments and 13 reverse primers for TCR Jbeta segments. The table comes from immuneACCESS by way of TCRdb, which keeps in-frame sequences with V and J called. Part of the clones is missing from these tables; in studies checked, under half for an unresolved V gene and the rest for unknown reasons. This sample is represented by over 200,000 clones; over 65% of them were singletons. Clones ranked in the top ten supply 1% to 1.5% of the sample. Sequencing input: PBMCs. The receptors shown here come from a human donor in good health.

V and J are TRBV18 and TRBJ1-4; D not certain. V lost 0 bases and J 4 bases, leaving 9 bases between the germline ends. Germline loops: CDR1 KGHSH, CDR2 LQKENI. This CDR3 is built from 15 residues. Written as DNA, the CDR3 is TGTGCCAGCTCACCACCGGGTCCGGGTAATGAAAAACTGTTTTTT. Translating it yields CASSPPGPGNEKLFF.

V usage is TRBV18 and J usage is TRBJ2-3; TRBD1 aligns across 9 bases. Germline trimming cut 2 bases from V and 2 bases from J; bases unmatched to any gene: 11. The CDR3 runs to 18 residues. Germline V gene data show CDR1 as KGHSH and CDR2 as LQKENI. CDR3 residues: CASSPTLGTGRFTDTQYF. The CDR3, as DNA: TGTGCCAGCTCACCAACATTGGGGACAGGGCGATTCACAGATACGCAGTATTTT.

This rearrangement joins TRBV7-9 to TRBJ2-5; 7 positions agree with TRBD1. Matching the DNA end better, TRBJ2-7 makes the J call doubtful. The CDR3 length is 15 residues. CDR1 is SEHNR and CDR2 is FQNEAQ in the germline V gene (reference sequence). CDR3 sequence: CASSDRQGPAYEQYF. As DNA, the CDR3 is TGTGCCAGCAGCGATCGACAGGGACCCGCCTACGAGCAGTACTTC.

CDR3 loop: CASSVGTGSIEGNQPQHF. The CDR3 nucleotides are TGTGCCAGCAGCGTAGGTACAGGTTCAATAGAAGGCAATCAGCCCCAGCATTTT. V usage is TRBV9 and J usage is TRBJ1-5; the D gene is possibly TRBD1 (5 bases). Germline V CDR1 and CDR2: SGDLS, YYNGEE. V was shortened by 0 bases and J by 2 bases, with 18 bases between the two germline ends. The CDR3 totals 18 residues.

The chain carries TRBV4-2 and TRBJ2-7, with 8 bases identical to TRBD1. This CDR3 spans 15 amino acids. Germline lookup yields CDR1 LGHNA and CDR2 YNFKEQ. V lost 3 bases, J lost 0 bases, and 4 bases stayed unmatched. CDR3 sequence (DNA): TGTGCCAGCAGCCATGGCGACAGGGGCTCCTACGAGCAGTACTTC. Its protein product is CASSHGDRGSYEQYF.

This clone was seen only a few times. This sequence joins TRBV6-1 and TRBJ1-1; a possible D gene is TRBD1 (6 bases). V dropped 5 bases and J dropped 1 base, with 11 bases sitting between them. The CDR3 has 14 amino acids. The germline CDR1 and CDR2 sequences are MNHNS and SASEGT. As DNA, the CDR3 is TGTGCCAGCAGTCGAGGACAGTGGAACACTGAAGCTTTCTTT. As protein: CASSRGQWNTEAFF.

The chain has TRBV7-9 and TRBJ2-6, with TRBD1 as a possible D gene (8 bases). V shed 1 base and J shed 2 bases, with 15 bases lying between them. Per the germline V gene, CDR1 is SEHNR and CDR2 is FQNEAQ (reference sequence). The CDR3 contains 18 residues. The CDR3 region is CASSLGQQGGPGANVLTF. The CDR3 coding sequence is TGTGCCAGCAGCTTAGGTCAACAGGGGGGGCCTGGGGCCAACGTCCTGACTTTC.

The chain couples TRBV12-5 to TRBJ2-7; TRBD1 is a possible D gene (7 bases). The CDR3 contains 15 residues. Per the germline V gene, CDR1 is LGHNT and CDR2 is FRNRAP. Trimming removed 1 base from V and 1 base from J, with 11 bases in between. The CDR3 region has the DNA TGTGCTAGTGGTTTGGAATCAGGGGGGTCCTACGAGCAGTACTTC. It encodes CASGLESGGSYEQYF.

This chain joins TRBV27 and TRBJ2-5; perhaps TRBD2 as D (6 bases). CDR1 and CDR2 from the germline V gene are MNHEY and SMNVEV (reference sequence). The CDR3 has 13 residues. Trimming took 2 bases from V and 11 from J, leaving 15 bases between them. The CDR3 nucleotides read TGTGCCAGCAGTTTAGATGGGACTCGGGAGCAGTACTTC. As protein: CASSLDGTREQYF.

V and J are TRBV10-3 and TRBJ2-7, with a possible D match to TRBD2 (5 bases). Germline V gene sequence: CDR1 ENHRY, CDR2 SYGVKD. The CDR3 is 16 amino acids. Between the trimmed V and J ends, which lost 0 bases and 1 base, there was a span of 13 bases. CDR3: CAISESSTRGSYEQYF. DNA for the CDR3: TGTGCCATCAGTGAGTCTAGCACTCGGGGATCCTACGAGCAGTACTTC.

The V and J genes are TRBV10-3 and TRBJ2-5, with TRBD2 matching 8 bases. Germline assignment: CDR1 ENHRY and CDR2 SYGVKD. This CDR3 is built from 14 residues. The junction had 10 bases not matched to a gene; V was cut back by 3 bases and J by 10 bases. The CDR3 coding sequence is TGTGCCATCAGTGATTTCGGGGGGGGGCGCGACCAGTACTTC. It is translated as CAISDFGGGRDQYF.

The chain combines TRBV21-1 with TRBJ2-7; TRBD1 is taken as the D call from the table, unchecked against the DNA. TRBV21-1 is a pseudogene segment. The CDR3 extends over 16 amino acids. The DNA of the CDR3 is TGTGCCAGCAGCAAACCGGACAGGGTCGGTGATTACGAGCAGTACTTC. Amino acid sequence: CASSKPDRVGDYEQYF.

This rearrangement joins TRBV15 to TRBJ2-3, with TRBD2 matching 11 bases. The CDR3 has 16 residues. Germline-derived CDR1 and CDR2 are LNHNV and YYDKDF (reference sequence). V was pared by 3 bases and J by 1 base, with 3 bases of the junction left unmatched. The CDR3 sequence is CATSSGTSGRTDTQYF. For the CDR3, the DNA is TGTGCCACCAGCAGTGGGACTAGCGGACGCACAGATACGCAGTATTTT.

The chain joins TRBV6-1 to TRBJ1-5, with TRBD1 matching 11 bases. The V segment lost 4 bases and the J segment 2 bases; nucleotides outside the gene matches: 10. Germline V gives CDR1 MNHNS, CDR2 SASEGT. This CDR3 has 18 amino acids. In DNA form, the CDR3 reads TGTGCCAGCAGTGGGACAGGGGGCCTTGGGTGGGGCAATCAGCCCCAGCATTTT. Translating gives CASSGTGGLGWGNQPQHF.

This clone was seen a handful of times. The DNA for the CDR3 is TGTGCCAGCAGGCTCAGGGCGGGAGTGGGCAATGAGCAGTTCTTC. Encoded protein: CASRLRAGVGNEQFF. This chain joins TRBV28 and TRBJ2-1; 7 bases are shared with TRBD2. The CDR3 length is 15 residues. CDR1 is MDHEN, CDR2 SYDVKM, per germline. The ends lost 6 bases at V and 6 bases at J; junction bases unmatched: 11.

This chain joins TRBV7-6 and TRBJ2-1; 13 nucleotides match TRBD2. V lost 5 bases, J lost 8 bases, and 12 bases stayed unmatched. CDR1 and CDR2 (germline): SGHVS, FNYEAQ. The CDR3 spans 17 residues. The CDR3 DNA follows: TGTGCCAGCAGCATAGGACTAGCGGGAGTCACAATGTATGAGCAGTTCTTC. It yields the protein CASSIGLAGVTMYEQFF.

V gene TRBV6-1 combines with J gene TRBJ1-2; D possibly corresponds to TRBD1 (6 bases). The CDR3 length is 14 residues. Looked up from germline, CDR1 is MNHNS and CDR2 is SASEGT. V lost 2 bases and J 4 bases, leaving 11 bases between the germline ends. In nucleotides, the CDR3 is TGTGCCAGCAGTGAACTGGGACATGCCTATGGCTACACCTTC. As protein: CASSELGHAYGYTF.

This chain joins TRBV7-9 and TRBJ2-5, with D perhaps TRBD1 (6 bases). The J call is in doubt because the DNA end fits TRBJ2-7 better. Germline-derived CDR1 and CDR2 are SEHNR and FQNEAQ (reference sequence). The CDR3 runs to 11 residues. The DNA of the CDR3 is TGTGCCAGCACCATAGGGGGCGAGCAGTACTTC. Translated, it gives CASTIGGEQYF.

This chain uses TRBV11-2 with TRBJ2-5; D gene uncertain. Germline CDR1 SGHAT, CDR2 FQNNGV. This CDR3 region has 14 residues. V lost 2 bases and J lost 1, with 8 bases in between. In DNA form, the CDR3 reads TGTGCCAGCAGCTTACAAAGCGCCCAAGAGACCCAGTACTTC. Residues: CASSLQSAQETQYF.

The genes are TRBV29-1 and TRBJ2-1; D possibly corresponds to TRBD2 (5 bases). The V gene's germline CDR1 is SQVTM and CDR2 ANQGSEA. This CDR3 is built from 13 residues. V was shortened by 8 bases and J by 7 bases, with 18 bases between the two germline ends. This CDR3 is CSSTPGGLNEQFF. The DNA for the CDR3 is TGCAGCTCCACCCCTGGCGGGTTAAATGAGCAGTTCTTC.

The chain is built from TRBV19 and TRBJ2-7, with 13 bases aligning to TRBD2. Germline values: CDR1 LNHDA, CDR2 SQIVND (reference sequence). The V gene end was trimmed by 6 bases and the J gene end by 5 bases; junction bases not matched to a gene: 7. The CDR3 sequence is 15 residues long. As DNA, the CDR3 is TGTGCCAGTAGATCCGGGACTAGCGGGAACAACGAGCAGTACTTC. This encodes CASRSGTSGNNEQYF. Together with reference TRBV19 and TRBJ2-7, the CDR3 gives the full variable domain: DGGITQSPKYLFRKEGQNVTLSCEQNLNHDAMYWYRQDPGQGLRLIYYSQIVNDFQKGDIAEGYSVSREKKESFPLTVTSAQKNPTAFYLCASRSGTSGNNEQYFGPGTRLTVT.

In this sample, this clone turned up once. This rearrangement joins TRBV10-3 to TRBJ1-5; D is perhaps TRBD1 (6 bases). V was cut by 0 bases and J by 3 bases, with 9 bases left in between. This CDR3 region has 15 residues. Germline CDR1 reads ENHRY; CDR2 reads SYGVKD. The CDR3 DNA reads TGTGCCATCAGTGAGTCTGCGGGGGCCAATCAGCCCCAGCATTTT. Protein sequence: CAISESAGANQPQHF.

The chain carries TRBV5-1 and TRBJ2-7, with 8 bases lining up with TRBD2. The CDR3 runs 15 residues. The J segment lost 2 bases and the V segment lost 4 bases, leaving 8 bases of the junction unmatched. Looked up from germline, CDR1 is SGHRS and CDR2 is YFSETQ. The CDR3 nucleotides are TGCGCCAGCAGCCCGGAGACTAGCGTACCCTACGAGCAGTACTTC. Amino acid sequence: CASSPETSVPYEQYF.

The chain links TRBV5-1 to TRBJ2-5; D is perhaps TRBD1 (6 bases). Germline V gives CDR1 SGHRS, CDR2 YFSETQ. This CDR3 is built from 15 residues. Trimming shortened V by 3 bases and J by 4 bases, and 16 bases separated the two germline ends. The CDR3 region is CASSSGTPWGETQYF. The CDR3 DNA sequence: TGCGCCAGCAGCTCAGGGACACCTTGGGGAGAGACCCAGTACTTC.

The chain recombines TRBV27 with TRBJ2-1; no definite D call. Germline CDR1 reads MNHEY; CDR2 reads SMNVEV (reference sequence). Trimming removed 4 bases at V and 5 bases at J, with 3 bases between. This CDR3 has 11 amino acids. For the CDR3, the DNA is TGTGCCAGCAGTTCGGACAATGAGCAGTTCTTC. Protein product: CASSSDNEQFF.

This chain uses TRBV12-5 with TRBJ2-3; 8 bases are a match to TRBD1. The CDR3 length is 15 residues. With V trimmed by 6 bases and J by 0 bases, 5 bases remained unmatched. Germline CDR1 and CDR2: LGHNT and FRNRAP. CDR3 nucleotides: TGTGCTAGTGGGCCGGGACAGGCTAGCACAGATACGCAGTATTTT. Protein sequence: CASGPGQASTDTQYF. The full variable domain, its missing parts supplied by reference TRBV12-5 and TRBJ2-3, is DARVTQTPRHKVTEMGQEVTMRCQPILGHNTVFWYRQTMMQGLELLAYFRNRAPLDDSGMPKDRFSAEMPDATLATLKIQPSEPRDSAVYFCASGPGQASTDTQYFGPGTRLTVL.

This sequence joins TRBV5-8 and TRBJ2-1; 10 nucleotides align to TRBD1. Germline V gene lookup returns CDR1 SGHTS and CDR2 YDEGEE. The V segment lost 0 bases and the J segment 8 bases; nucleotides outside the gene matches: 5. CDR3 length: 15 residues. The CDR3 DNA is TGTGCCAGCAGCTTGGTGGACAGGGGGAGGGATGAGCAGTTCTTC. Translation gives CASSLVDRGRDEQFF.

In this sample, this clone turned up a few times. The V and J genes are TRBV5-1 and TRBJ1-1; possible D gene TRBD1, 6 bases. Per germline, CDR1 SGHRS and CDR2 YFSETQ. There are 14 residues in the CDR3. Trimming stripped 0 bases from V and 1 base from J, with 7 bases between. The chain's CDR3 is CASSLGTANTEAFF. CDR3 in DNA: TGCGCCAGCAGCTTGGGGACAGCGAACACTGAAGCTTTCTTT.